These 19 T cell receptor beta chains share one sample of origin, sequenced in a study of cytomegalovirus exposure and HLA in healthy donors. The PCR contained 60 Vbeta and 13 Jbeta primers. Method: immunoSEQ multiplex PCR; TCRdb's copy keeps in-frame clones and lacks some. The table lists about 95,000 clones, roughly 82% of them singletons. Sequences were obtained from PBMCs. Source of these receptors: a man aged 25-40 years in good health and CMV-seropositive.

CDR3 coding DNA: TGTGCCAGCAGGTCAGGGGGCGATGGCTACACCTTC. It is translated as CASRSGGDGYTF. The rearrangement uses TRBV27 and TRBJ1-2; 8 positions match TRBD1. The CDR3 spans 12 residues. The junction had 3 bases not matched to a gene; V was cut back by 6 bases and J by 6 bases. Germline V CDR1 and CDR2: MNHEY, SMNVEV (reference sequence).

This chain joins TRBV28 and TRBJ1-2, with D possibly matching TRBD1 (5 bases). Trimming cost V 10 bases and J 1 base, with 16 bases left between them. CDR1 and CDR2 (germline): MDHEN, SYDVKM. This CDR3 is built from 14 residues. The CDR3 spells CATKRGSFNYGYTF. CDR3 DNA: TGTGCCACCAAACGGGGGTCTTTTAACTATGGCTACACCTTC.

This clone was detected once. The genes are TRBV6-6 and TRBJ1-6; tentatively, D is TRBD1 (5 bases). Trimming shortened V by 0 bases and J by 9 bases, and 9 bases separated the two germline ends. The CDR3 covers 14 residues. Germline V lookup: CDR1 MNHNY, CDR2 SVGAGI (reference sequence). The CDR3 region is CASSYSTVSSPLHF. The CDR3, as DNA: TGTGCCAGCAGTTACTCGACAGTGAGTTCACCCCTCCACTTT.

The chain has TRBV18 and TRBJ2-5; D is possibly TRBD2 (7 bases). The CDR3 is 16 amino acids. V lost 3 bases and J 4 bases, leaving 18 bases between the germline ends. The germline gives CDR1 KGHSH, CDR2 LQKENI. The CDR3 sequence: CASSPFRGARGETQYF. In nucleotides, the CDR3 is TGTGCCAGCTCACCCTTTCGGGGGGCAAGAGGAGAGACCCAGTACTTC. Variable domain in full (rest from reference TRBV18 and TRBJ2-5): NAGVMQNPRHLVRRRGQEARLRCSPMKGHSHVYWYRQLPEEGLKFMVYLQKENIIDESGMPKERFSAEFPKEGPSILRIQQVVRGDSAAYFCASSPFRGARGETQYFGPGTRLLVL.

The chain has TRBV10-3 and TRBJ2-2; the D gene is possibly TRBD2 (6 bases). Deletions cut 4 bases from V and 1 base from J, with 13 bases between. Germline loops: CDR1 ENHRY, CDR2 SYGVKD. The CDR3 sequence is 16 residues long. CDR3 in DNA: TGTGCCATCAGTGCCTCGGGGGTACTGAACACCGGGGAGCTGTTTTTT. It is translated as CAISASGVLNTGELFF.

This clone was seen just once. The chain is built from TRBV27 and TRBJ2-3; TRBD2 aligns across 10 bases. CDR1 MNHEY and CDR2 SMNVEV come from the germline V gene (reference sequence). The trim removed 1 base at V and 6 bases at J, leaving 7 bases unmatched. This CDR3 comprises 16 residues. The chain's CDR3 is CASSLFLAGDGDTQYF. In nucleotides, the CDR3 is TGTGCCAGCAGTTTATTTCTAGCGGGAGATGGCGATACGCAGTATTTT.

This clone showed up just once. The CDR3 nucleotides read TGTGCCAGCAGTTTTTCCCGGGAGTACTCCTACAATGAGCAGTTCTTC. Translating gives CASSFSREYSYNEQFF. The rearrangement links TRBV27 to TRBJ2-1, with D maybe TRBD2 (6 bases). Germline CDR1 MNHEY, CDR2 SMNVEV (reference sequence). Trimming cost V 3 bases and J 0 bases, with 12 bases left between them. The CDR3 length is 16 residues.

CDR3 sequence reads: CASRGSGRVAGELFF. The CDR3 nucleotides read TGTGCCAGCAGGGGGAGCGGGAGAGTCGCCGGGGAGCTGTTTTTT. The chain recombines TRBV6-1 with TRBJ2-2; TRBD2 aligns across 8 bases. CDR1 is MNHNS and CDR2 is SASEGT in the germline V gene. The V segment lost 6 bases and the J segment 6 bases; nucleotides outside the gene matches: 9. CDR3 size: 15 residues.

The genes are TRBV10-2 and TRBJ2-7, with no clear D. The CDR3 consists of 13 residues. Germline CDR1 is WSHSY and CDR2 is SAAADI. The ends were cut back, 2 bases at V and 0 bases at J, with 5 bases in the middle. CDR3 bases: TGCGCCAGCAGTGAGACGGTCTCCTACGAGCAGTACTTC. Translating it yields CASSETVSYEQYF.

This clone has more than one count but fewer than ten. The genes are TRBV6-6 and TRBJ1-1; D perhaps matches TRBD1 (6 bases). V lost 10 bases, J lost 11 bases, and 23 bases lay in between. From germline, CDR1 is MNHNY and CDR2 SVGAGI (reference sequence). This CDR3 contains 13 residues. CDR3 bases: TGTGCCACCGCCACCGGGGGGCAGGGGAGGGCTTTCTTT. It translates to CATATGGQGRAFF.

The J gene is TRBJ2-2, the V gene TRBV7-8; 8 nucleotides align to TRBD1. J was trimmed by 3 bases and V by 5 bases; bases with no gene match: 5. This CDR3 has 15 residues. Germline assignment: CDR1 SGHVS and CDR2 FQNEAQ. As DNA, the CDR3 is TGTGCCAGCAGCCAAAGGACAGGGCACACCGGGGAGCTGTTTTTT. Translation gives CASSQRTGHTGELFF.

The chain uses TRBV11-2 and TRBJ2-2; 8 bases agree with TRBD2. Germline V gives CDR1 SGHAT, CDR2 FQNNGV. V shed 3 bases, J shed 8 bases, and the junction held 8 bases outside the gene matches. The CDR3 totals 15 residues. The CDR3 DNA follows: TGTGCCAGCAGCTTCGGACTAGCTAAAACGGGGGAGCTGTTTTTT. It is translated as CASSFGLAKTGELFF.

V is TRBV7-8 and J is TRBJ2-7; possibly TRBD2 for D (6 bases). This CDR3 is 14 amino acids long. V gave up 5 bases and J gave up 1 base, with 12 bases separating them. Germline values: CDR1 SGHVS, CDR2 FQNEAQ. CDR3 coding DNA: TGTGCCAGCAGCCCCATTGCGGGGTCCTACGAGCAGTACTTC. Translated, it gives CASSPIAGSYEQYF.

The chain recombines TRBV7-8 with TRBJ2-5; D gene uncertain. The CDR3 spans 14 residues. V lost 5 bases and J lost 1, with 11 bases in between. The germline V gene has CDR1 SGHVS and CDR2 FQNEAQ. CDR3 sequence reads: CASSALQIQETQYF. The CDR3 DNA reads as TGTGCCAGCAGCGCCCTACAGATCCAAGAGACCCAGTACTTC.

The rearrangement uses TRBV5-1 and TRBJ2-5, with 10 bases matching TRBD1. The J call is doubtful: the DNA matches TRBJ2-7 better. The germline V gene has CDR1 SGHRS and CDR2 YFSETQ. The CDR3 is 14 residues long. CDR3 bases: TGCGCCACCTCCTCCGGGACAGGGGTCTACGAGCAGTACTTC. It codes for CATSSGTGVYEQYF.

V is TRBV5-4 and J is TRBJ2-5; perhaps TRBD1 as D (6 bases). The CDR3 length is 13 residues. Trimming cost V 4 bases and J 3 bases, with 10 bases left between them. The germline V gene has CDR1 SGHNT and CDR2 YYREEE (reference sequence). The CDR3 is CASSPYREETQYF. The CDR3 nucleotides read TGTGCCAGCAGCCCCTACAGGGAAGAGACCCAGTACTTC.

The DNA for the CDR3 is TGTGCCAGCTATCAGGACAGGTCCATGTTTTTT. It encodes CASYQDRSMFF. The chain uses TRBV28 and TRBJ1-4, with 7 positions matching TRBD1. The CDR3 has 11 residues. Germline loops: CDR1 MDHEN, CDR2 SYDVKM. V gave up 8 bases and J gave up 15 bases; unmatched junction bases: 9.

In this sample, this clone turned up once. The J gene is TRBJ2-2, the V gene TRBV5-6, with 10 positions matching TRBD2. The CDR3 is made up of 18 amino acids. Germline values: CDR1 SGHDT, CDR2 YYEEEE. Unmatched junction bases numbered 14, after V lost 2 bases and J lost 7 bases. The CDR3 bases are TGTGCCAGCAGCTTCCCTAGGGTAGCGGGAGGCCGTGGCGGGGAGCTGTTTTTT. Protein product: CASSFPRVAGGRGGELFF.

This chain uses TRBV28 with TRBJ2-5; TRBD1 matches 11 bases. The J call may be mistaken, given a closer DNA end match to TRBJ2-7. CDR1 and CDR2 (germline): MDHEN, SYDVKM. This CDR3 is 15 amino acids long. In DNA, the CDR3 is TGTGCCAGCAGTTTATGGGGTGGGACAGGGGGCGAGCAGTACTTC. Translating it yields CASSLWGGTGGEQYF.